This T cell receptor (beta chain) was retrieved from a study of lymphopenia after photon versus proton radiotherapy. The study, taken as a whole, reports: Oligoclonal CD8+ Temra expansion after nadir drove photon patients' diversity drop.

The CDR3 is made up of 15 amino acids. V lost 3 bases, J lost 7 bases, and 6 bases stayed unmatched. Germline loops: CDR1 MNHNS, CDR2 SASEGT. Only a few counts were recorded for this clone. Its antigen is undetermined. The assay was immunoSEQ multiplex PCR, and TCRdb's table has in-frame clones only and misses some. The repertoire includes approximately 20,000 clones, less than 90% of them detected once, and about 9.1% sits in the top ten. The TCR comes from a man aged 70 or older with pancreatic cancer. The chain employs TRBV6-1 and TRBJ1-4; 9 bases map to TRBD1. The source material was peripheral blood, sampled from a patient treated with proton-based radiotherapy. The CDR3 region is CASSDSGTGFEKLFF. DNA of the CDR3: TGTGCCAGCAGTGACTCCGGGACAGGGTTTGAAAAACTGTTTTTT.